These 6 T cell receptor beta chains share one sample of origin, sequenced in a study of CD8 T cells in ankylosing spondylitis (dated by TCRdb to 2016 to 2017). The method was 5' RACE. Instrument on record: Illumina HiSeq 2500. Using fastp trimming at Q25 and MiXCR clonotype assembly, TCRdb reanalyzed the public sequencing data and kept in-frame beta chains. Every entry covers one CDR3 protein and lists the most common genes and DNA from its rows. The sample yields a few hundred thousand distinct CDR3 sequences; roughly 8% were counted once. Approximately 14% of the sample goes to the ten largest clones. Their target antigens are unknown. The research as a whole found: Blood from ankylosing spondylitis patients appeared to be characterized by a TCR beta motif made up of about 8 highly homologous amino acid variants.

Sequencing was done on a sample of blood, either unsorted or a sorted T cell fraction (not recorded which). The receptors were sampled from a male donor with ankylosing spondylitis.

In this sample, this clonotype turned up a few times. This chain uses TRBV12-3 or TRBV12-4 with TRBJ2-4; 9 bases agree with TRBD2. The CDR3 consists of 16 residues. With V trimmed by 7 bases and J by 0 bases, 7 bases remained unmatched. This CDR3 is CASTYRAGGAKNIQYF. CDR3 nucleotides: TGTGCCAGCACCTACAGAGCGGGGGGAGCCAAAAACATTCAGTACTTC.

The rearrangement joins TRBV20-1 to TRBJ1-5; 7 bases agree with TRBD1. The ends lost 4 bases at V and 2 bases at J; junction bases unmatched: 8. Germline loops: CDR1 DFQATT, CDR2 SNEGSKA (reference sequence). The length of the CDR3 is 15 residues. The CDR3 DNA follows: TGCAGTGCTACCAGACAGGGTGGGGGCAATCAGCCCCAGCATTTT. Translated, it gives CSATRQGGGNQPQHF.

This clonotype was observed a handful of times. The J gene is TRBJ2-1, the V gene TRBV5-1; 13 bases align to TRBD2. This CDR3 region has 14 residues. The V segment lost 5 bases and the J segment 8 bases; nucleotides outside the gene matches: 4. CDR1 and CDR2 (germline): SGHRS, YFSETQ. In nucleotides, the CDR3 is TGCGCCAGCAGTACTAGCGGGAGGGCGGATGAGCAGTTCTTC. Protein product: CASSTSGRADEQFF.

The gene calls are TRBV5-1 and TRBJ2-2; 10 nucleotides align to TRBD1. CDR3 size: 16 residues. Germline trimming cut 3 bases from V and 8 bases from J; bases unmatched to any gene: 10. Germline assignment: CDR1 SGHRS and CDR2 YFSETQ. This chain's CDR3 is CASSSAGTGVPGELFF. The CDR3 bases are TGCGCCAGCAGCTCGGCGGGGACAGGGGTACCGGGGGAGCTGTTTTTT.

Ten or more counts support this clonotype. The chain uses TRBV29-1 and TRBJ2-2, with 10 bases matching TRBD2. Trimming at V came to 4 bases and at J to 7 bases, leaving 6 bases not matched to a gene. Per germline, CDR1 SQVTM and CDR2 ANQGSEA. This CDR3 is built from 14 residues. CDR3 protein: CSVGNRTSGGELFF. The CDR3 DNA reads as TGCAGCGTTGGAAATAGGACTAGCGGCGGGGAGCTGTTTTTT.

The V gene is TRBV3-1, the J gene TRBJ1-1, with a possible D match to TRBD1 (6 bases). The CDR3 consists of 15 residues. Trimming stripped 2 bases from V and 2 bases from J, with 12 bases between. Germline lookup yields CDR1 LGHDT and CDR2 YNNKEL (reference sequence). DNA of the CDR3: TGTGCCAGCAGCCAATCCACAGGGCTCAACACTGAAGCTTTCTTT. This codes for CASSQSTGLNTEAFF.